This T cell receptor beta chain was captured by sequencing in a study of vaccination and CD4 T cells after COVID-19. As to time point: late sampling 161 to 241 days after vaccination in three convalescent patients. CDR3 length: 14 amino acids. V shed 1 base and J shed 2 bases, with 6 bases lying between them. MiXCR was run by TCRdb on the PCR reads, yielding one entry per CDR3 protein. Of tens of thousands of distinct CDR3 sequences in the sample, around 49% were seen once. The TCR comes from a human donor who had recovered from COVID-19. The chain employs TRBV12-3 or TRBV12-4 and TRBJ1-5, with a weak D call TRBD1 (5 bases). The material was CD4+ T cells from blood, obtained about 7 months after SARS-CoV-2 vaccination. This CDR3 reads CASSLVGGNQPQHF. The CDR3 bases are TGTGCCAGCAGTTTAGTGGGGGGCAATCAGCCCCAGCATTTT.